This passage covers 23 T cell receptor beta chains from one sample sequenced in a study of T-cell reconstitution after alpha-beta-depleted transplantation in children (dated by TCRdb to 2016 to 2017). The treatment or condition tag for this specimen amounts to: allogeneic hematopoietic cell transplantation with graft depleted of TCRalphabeta T cells and CD19 B cells. The library was prepared using PCR. TCRdb records Illumina HiSeq 2500 as the sequencer. TCR libraries were prepared with molecular barcoding, using unique molecular identifiers to normalize TCRbeta repertoire quantification. TCRdb trimmed public reads at Q25 via fastp, called clones via MiXCR and kept in-frame beta chains. Rows merge per CDR3 protein into single entries with the most common DNA and genes. Here the sample has about 460,000 distinct CDR3 sequences; 8% to 11% occur a single time. The top ten hold 2% to 2.5% of the sample.

The specimen comprised PBMCs, sampled before TCRalphabeta/CD19-depleted stem cell transplant. These receptors were collected from a child aged 2 to 15 with inherited bone marrow failure, due to receive a stem cell transplant.

This clonotype was detected ten times or more. This chain connects TRBV5-1 to TRBJ2-1, with TRBD2 matching over 13 bases. The CDR3 consists of 17 residues. The germline V gene encodes CDR1 SGHRS and CDR2 YFSETQ. Trimming cost V 8 bases and J 2 bases; bases outside gene matches: 10. The CDR3, as DNA: TGCGCCAGTTCCGGGACTAGCGGGACCGTCCCCTACAATGAGCAGTTCTTC. Protein: CASSGTSGTVPYNEQFF. The whole variable domain, remainder taken from reference TRBV5-1 and TRBJ2-1, is KAGVTQTPRYLIKTRGQQVTLSCSPISGHRSVSWYQQTPGQGLQFLFEYFSETQRNKGNFPGRFSGRQFSNSRSEMNVSTLELGDSALYLCASSGTSGTVPYNEQFFGPGTRLTVL.

This clonotype was picked up many times. The chain is built from TRBV4-3 and TRBJ2-5; 9 nucleotides agree with TRBD1. V lost 2 bases and J lost 2; bases outside the gene matches: 9. The CDR3 totals 17 residues. Per the germline V gene, CDR1 is LGHNA and CDR2 is YSLEER. The CDR3, as DNA: TGCGCCAGCAGCCAATTGCGGGACAGGGATGGACAAGAGACCCAGTACTTC. Encoded protein: CASSQLRDRDGQETQYF.

This clonotype was counted between two and nine times. V gene TRBV3-1 combines with J gene TRBJ2-5, with 7 bases that match TRBD2. V dropped 4 bases and J dropped 5; count of bases not matched to a gene: 10. CDR1 is LGHDT, CDR2 YNNKEL, per germline (reference sequence). The CDR3 length is 15 residues. The CDR3 sequence is CASSREGVGRETQYF. The CDR3 nucleotides read TGTGCCAGCAGCCGGGAGGGAGTGGGCAGGGAGACCCAGTACTTC.

This clonotype has at least ten counts. The V call is TRBV20-1, the J call TRBJ2-7; TRBD2 matches at 12 bases. With V trimmed by 1 base and J by 6 bases, 7 bases remained unmatched. This CDR3 contains 15 residues. CDR1 and CDR2 from the germline V gene are DFQATT and SNEGSKA (reference sequence). The CDR3 region is CSARVLAGGRGEQYF. In DNA form, the CDR3 reads TGCAGTGCTAGAGTCCTAGCGGGAGGGCGGGGCGAGCAGTACTTC.

About this clonotype: A far larger clone differs by one base, so this is likely a read error. The J gene is TRBJ2-1, the V gene TRBV18; D remains unclear. The CDR3 extends over 14 amino acids. Germline values: CDR1 KGHSH, CDR2 LQKENI. The CDR3 DNA reads as TGTGCCAGCTCACCACGTAGCTCCTTCAATGAGCAGTTCTTC. Translation: CASSPRSSFNEQFF.

This clonotype was observed at least ten times. The chain recombines TRBV29-1 with TRBJ2-2; no clear D gene. Trimming stripped 4 bases from V and 0 bases from J, with 9 bases between. The V gene's germline CDR1 is SQVTM and CDR2 ANQGSEA. The CDR3 totals 14 residues. The CDR3 DNA sequence: TGCAGCGTTGGGCGGCCTACGAACACCGGGGAGCTGTTTTTT. Translated, it gives CSVGRPTNTGELFF.

This clonotype has at least ten counts. The rearrangement joins TRBV12-3 or TRBV12-4 to TRBJ2-1; 9 positions agree with TRBD2. The CDR3 has 15 amino acids. V shed 3 bases and J 6 bases; nucleotides not matched to a gene: 6. CDR3 DNA sequence: TGTGCCAGCAGTTTTCAGGGACTAGCCCGCAATGAGCAGTTCTTC. Protein: CASSFQGLARNEQFF.

This clonotype was observed at least ten times. The V and J genes are TRBV28 and TRBJ2-1, with 8 bases fitting TRBD2. The CDR3 is 15 amino acids. Germline assignment: CDR1 MDHEN and CDR2 SYDVKM. Trimming cost V 5 bases and J 4 bases; bases outside gene matches: 7. The CDR3 sequence: CASSPDSGGYNEQFF. CDR3 DNA sequence: TGTGCCAGCAGTCCCGACAGCGGGGGTTACAATGAGCAGTTCTTC.

Ten or more counts support this clonotype. The genes are TRBV21-1 and TRBJ1-1; TRBD1 is the table's D call and was not checked against the DNA. TRBV21-1 has pseudogene status. The CDR3 is 17 amino acids. The chain's CDR3 is CASSRPGQGFMNTEAFF. The CDR3 nucleotides read TGTGCCAGCAGCAGACCGGGACAGGGGTTCATGAACACTGAAGCTTTCTTT.

In this sample, this clonotype turned up a few times. The rearrangement links TRBV12-3 or TRBV12-4 to TRBJ2-2; no definite D call. V dropped 8 bases and J dropped 0 bases, with 7 bases sitting between them. The CDR3 runs to 13 residues. CDR3 region: CASDSPNTGELFF. The CDR3 nucleotides are TGTGCCAGCGATAGCCCGAACACCGGGGAGCTGTTTTTT.

In the case of this clonotype: A read error may explain this, as a much larger clone is one base away. The gene calls are TRBV27 and TRBJ1-4; D remains unclear. Germline lookup yields CDR1 MNHEY and CDR2 SMNVEV (reference sequence). V was shortened by 7 bases and J by 4 bases, with 13 bases between the two germline ends. The CDR3 has 14 residues. CDR3 loop: CASKIQRYNEKLFF. The CDR3 DNA is TGTGCCAGCAAAATACAGCGATATAATGAAAAACTGTTTTTT.

The table lists this clonotype with many counts. The V call is TRBV29-1, the J call TRBJ2-7, with D possibly being TRBD1 or TRBD2 (5 bases each). The V gene lost 1 base and the J gene lost 3 bases, with 19 bases spanning the gap. Germline V CDR1 and CDR2: SQVTM, ANQGSEA. The CDR3 runs 16 residues. The CDR3 DNA reads as TGCAGCGTTGAAGCCGAGGGGCAGACTGGGAACTACGAGCAGTACTTC. As protein: CSVEAEGQTGNYEQYF.

This chain uses TRBV3-1 with TRBJ2-1; tentatively, D is TRBD1 (7 bases). The ends were cut back, 8 bases at V and 2 bases at J, with 28 bases in the middle. The CDR3 consists of 19 residues. Germline lookup yields CDR1 LGHDT and CDR2 YNNKEL (reference sequence). The CDR3 spells CASCLEFERAQGPYNEQFF. As DNA, the CDR3 is TGTGCCAGCTGTTTAGAGTTTGAGCGGGCACAGGGGCCCTACAATGAGCAGTTCTTC.

This clonotype was observed many times. The rearrangement uses TRBV12-3 or TRBV12-4 and TRBJ1-2, with unresolved D. The CDR3 spans 12 residues. V lost 2 bases to trimming and J lost 8 bases, with 9 bases between them. The CDR3 protein is CASSLKGNGYTF. The CDR3, as DNA: TGTGCCAGCAGTTTAAAAGGGAACGGCTACACCTTC.

This clonotype was recorded at least ten times. The chain employs TRBV7-8 and TRBJ2-3, with 9 positions matching TRBD2. Germline V lookup: CDR1 SGHVS, CDR2 FQNEAQ. The trim removed 5 bases at V and 2 bases at J, leaving 14 bases unmatched. The CDR3 sequence is 18 residues long. The CDR3 region has the DNA TGTGCCAGCAGCCCCCCTGGCCTTAGCGGGAGAGTCACAGATACGCAGTATTTT. Translating gives CASSPPGLSGRVTDTQYF.

This clonotype was seen repeatedly, ten times or more. The chain has TRBV28 and TRBJ2-1; no firm D call. The CDR3 has 11 amino acids. Germline V gives CDR1 MDHEN, CDR2 SYDVKM. V shed 6 bases and J shed 6 bases, with 6 bases lying between them. As DNA, the CDR3 is TGTGCCAGCAGCTATAGCAATGAGCAGTTCTTC. This translates into CASSYSNEQFF. The whole variable domain, remainder taken from reference TRBV28 and TRBJ2-1, is DVKVTQSSRYLVKRTGEKVFLECVQDMDHENMFWYRQDPGLGLRLIYFSYDVKMKEKGDIPEGYSVSREKKERFSLILESASTNQTSMYLCASSYSNEQFFGPGTRLTVL.

This clonotype was counted ten times or more. V gene TRBV11-2 combines with J gene TRBJ2-2, with D tentatively TRBD1 or TRBD2 (5 bases each). The CDR3 sequence is 16 residues long. V was cut by 3 bases and J by 5 bases, with 16 bases left in between. Germline lookup yields CDR1 SGHAT and CDR2 FQNNGV. Written as DNA, the CDR3 is TGTGCCAGCAGCTTTTCATCCGGGACGGGAACCGGGGAGCTGTTTTTT. Translated: CASSFSSGTGTGELFF. Together with reference TRBV11-2 and TRBJ2-2, the CDR3 gives the full variable domain: EAGVAQSPRYKIIEKRQSVAFWCNPISGHATLYWYQQILGQGPKLLIQFQNNGVVDDSQLPKDRFSAERLKGVDSTLKIQPAKLEDSAVYLCASSFSSGTGTGELFFGEGSRLTVL.

This clonotype came up many times. The chain carries TRBV4-3 and TRBJ2-2; TRBD2 might be the D (6 bases). V lost 1 base and J lost 2, with 11 bases in between. The germline gives CDR1 LGHNA, CDR2 YSLEER. The CDR3 extends over 16 amino acids. CDR3 in DNA: TGCGCCAGCAGCCAAGTGGTCGGGAGTAACACCGGGGAGCTGTTTTTT. This sequence encodes CASSQVVGSNTGELFF.

This clonotype was counted many times. The chain is built from TRBV4-1 and TRBJ2-4; 7 nucleotides align to TRBD2. The germline CDR1 and CDR2 sequences are MGHRA and YSYEKL. V was clipped by 4 bases and J by 0 bases; unmatched bases: 6. CDR3 size: 16 residues. The CDR3 sequence is CASSLLLAVAKNIQYF. CDR3 nucleotide sequence: TGCGCCAGCAGCCTCCTCCTAGCGGTAGCCAAAAACATTCAGTACTTC.

This clonotype was counted many times. The rearrangement joins TRBV18 to TRBJ2-1, with D perhaps given as TRBD1 or TRBD2 (5 bases each). The CDR3 is 14 residues long. The germline V gene has CDR1 KGHSH and CDR2 LQKENI. Between the trimmed V and J ends, which lost 5 bases and 8 bases, there was a span of 16 bases. In DNA, the CDR3 is TGTGCCAGCTCATCGGGACCCTCGGGCGATGAGCAGTTCTTC. Translating gives CASSSGPSGDEQFF.

This clonotype was counted between two and nine times. The rearrangement uses TRBV27 and TRBJ1-3; D gene unclear. V lost 2 bases to trimming and J lost 4 bases, with 9 bases between them. The length of the CDR3 is 14 residues. Germline-derived CDR1 and CDR2 are MNHEY and SMNVEV (reference sequence). CDR3 sequence: CASSLKGSGNTIYF. The CDR3 DNA is TGTGCCAGCAGTTTAAAAGGGTCCGGAAACACCATATATTTT.

There are many counts of this clonotype. V is TRBV29-1 and J is TRBJ1-1; 7 bases match TRBD1. J was trimmed by 6 bases and V by 0 bases; bases with no gene match: 1. The germline V gene has CDR1 SQVTM and CDR2 ANQGSEA. The CDR3 consists of 12 residues. The CDR3 DNA follows: TGCAGCGTTGAAGAGGACAGGCCTGAAGCTTTCTTT. Amino acid sequence: CSVEEDRPEAFF.

There are many counts of this clonotype. The V gene is TRBV5-1, the J gene TRBJ2-5; TRBD2 agrees at 7 bases. Germline trimming cut 4 bases from V and 2 bases from J; bases unmatched to any gene: 11. Germline V gene data show CDR1 as SGHRS and CDR2 as YFSETQ. This CDR3 is 16 amino acids long. The CDR3 loop is CASSKLSPAGQETQYF. CDR3 DNA: TGCGCCAGCAGCAAACTCAGCCCAGCGGGGCAAGAGACCCAGTACTTC.